The rows below give T cell receptor beta chains drawn from one sample of a study of T-cell reconstitution after alpha-beta-depleted transplantation in children. TCRdb called the PCR reads again in MiXCR, with one record for every CDR3 protein. The data hold around 400,000 distinct CDR3 sequences, with roughly a tenth observed a single time. Sequencing used PBMCs from the stem cell graft donor, obtained from the stem cell graft. These TCRs come from a human donor who donated a stem cell graft to a child with acute myeloid leukemia. The CDR3 runs from the conserved cysteine through the conserved F or W. The order of the fields is V gene, J gene, clone size, D gene, CDR3 DNA, CDR3 protein. A D gene is named only where the DNA matches it firmly. Where a row states a size, it is once, few, many or the class of an expanded clone; other rows omit it.

>TRBV5-5|TRBJ1-2|few|.
TGTGCCAGCAGCTTGTCCGGGGGCATGTATGGCTACACCTTC
CASSLSGGMYGYTF
>TRBV4-3|TRBJ2-2|many|TRBD2
TGCGCCAGCAGCCAAGATTTAGCGGGAGAGCCCGGGGAGCTGTTTTTT
CASSQDLAGEPGELFF
>TRBV5-1|TRBJ2-5|.|.
TGCGCCAGCAGCTGGGGATCACGGGAGACCCAGTACTTC
CASSWGSRETQYF
>TRBV7-2|TRBJ1-3|few|.
TGTGCCAGCAGCTCGGCGTGGAACACCATATATTTT
CASSSAWNTIYF
>TRBV7-2|TRBJ2-4|.|.
TGTGCCAGCAGCGCGCCCGTGGGAGAAAACATTCAGTACTTC
CASSAPVGENIQYF
>TRBV9|TRBJ1-2|few|.
TGTGCCAGCAGCGTCACAGGTTATGGCTACACCTTC
CASSVTGYGYTF
>TRBV20-1|TRBJ1-1|.|.
TGCAGTGCAACCGATTGGAGGGGGAACACTGAAGCTTTCTTT
CSATDWRGNTEAFF
>TRBV29-1|TRBJ1-1|.|.
TGCAGCGCTGGGCGGGGGACTGAAGCTTTCTTT
CSAGRGTEAFF
>TRBV29-1|TRBJ2-7|.|.
TGCAGCGTGACCCGGGGCACCTACGAGCAGTACTTC
CSVTRGTYEQYF
>TRBV5-1|TRBJ2-2|many|TRBD1
TGCGCCAGCAGCGGGACAGTGAACACCGGGGAGCTGTTTTTT
CASSGTVNTGELFF
>TRBV12-3/TRBV12-4|TRBJ1-1|.|TRBD1
TGTGCCAGCAGTTTAGAGCCGAGGATTGGGACAGGGGGCGGCATGAACACTGAAGCTTTCTTT
CASSLEPRIGTGGGMNTEAFF
>TRBV24-1|TRBJ2-5|many|TRBD1
TGTGCCACCAGTGTCGCCAGGACAGGGGGAGAGACCCAGTACTTC
CATSVARTGGETQYF
>TRBV20-1|TRBJ2-4|.|.
TGCAGTGCTAGAGATTGGGGAAACATTCAGTACTTC
CSARDWGNIQYF
>TRBV5-1|TRBJ2-2|many|TRBD1
TGCGCCAGCACCGGACAGGGGACGAACACCGGGGAGCTGTTTTTT
CASTGQGTNTGELFF
>TRBV5-4|TRBJ2-1|.|TRBD2
TGTGCCAGCAGCTCGGCTAGCGGGAGTTGGAATGAGCAGTTCTTC
CASSSASGSWNEQFF
>TRBV11-2|TRBJ1-5|many|.
TGTGCCAGCAGCTTACAGGGGCCCTCGCCCCAGCATTTT
CASSLQGPSPQHF
>TRBV7-3|TRBJ2-2|few|.
TGTGCCAGCAGCTTAAGGTCCGCGGAGACCCCCTATTGGGACACCGGGGAGCTGTTTTTT
CASSLRSAETPYWDTGELFF
>TRBV5-6|TRBJ2-5|.|.
TGTGCCAGCACCTCCTCCACTAGCCAGGAGACCCAGTACTTC
CASTSSTSQETQYF
>TRBV20-1|TRBJ1-5|.|.
TGCAGTGCTAGAGATTCCCCAGGCGAGTCCAGATATAGCAATCAGCCCCAGCATTTT
CSARDSPGESRYSNQPQHF
>TRBV12-3/TRBV12-4|TRBJ2-3|.|.
TGTGCCAGCAGCCCCAGGGGGGGGCCCGTAGATACGCAGTATTTT
CASSPRGGPVDTQYF
>TRBV12-3/TRBV12-4|TRBJ2-1|few|.
TGTGCCAGCGGCCGGTCCGGGGACGGCTACAATGAGCAGTTCTTC
CASGRSGDGYNEQFF
>TRBV6-2/TRBV6-3|TRBJ2-1|many|TRBD2
TGTGCCAGCAGTTACAGTTCTAGCGGGAGTAGAGAGCAGTTCTTC
CASSYSSSGSREQFF
>TRBV11-2|TRBJ1-2|few|.
TGTGCCAGCAGCTTAGATACAGGCTCGCTCGTAGGCTATGGCTACACCTTC
CASSLDTGSLVGYGYTF
>TRBV7-8|TRBJ1-1|few|.
TGTGCCAGCAGCTTGGGGGATTACACTGAAGCTTTCTTT
CASSLGDYTEAFF
>TRBV5-1|TRBJ2-2|few|.
TGCGCCAGCAGCTCGGGACAATTTTTTGGGAACACCGGGGAGCTGTTTTTT
CASSSGQFFGNTGELFF
>TRBV5-1|TRBJ2-5|few|TRBD1
TGCGCCAGCAGCTTCTTTGGGATAGGACAGGGAGGTCAAGAGACCCAGTACTTC
CASSFFGIGQGGQETQYF
>TRBV5-5|TRBJ1-1|many|.
TGTGCCAGCAGCGTCAGGGATACGAACACTGAAGCTTTCTTT
CASSVRDTNTEAFF
>TRBV5-1|TRBJ2-2|.|.
TGCGCCAGCAGCGAGTTATTAGCACCCGGGGAGCTGTTTTTT
CASSELLAPGELFF
>TRBV27|TRBJ1-2|few|.
TGTGCCAGCACCACCCGAGTGGGAGCTTCCTATGGCTACACCTTC
CASTTRVGASYGYTF
>TRBV27|TRBJ2-7|many|TRBD1
TGTGCCAGCAGTCCAGGGACAGGCCATAGCTCCTACGAGCAGTACTTC
CASSPGTGHSSYEQYF